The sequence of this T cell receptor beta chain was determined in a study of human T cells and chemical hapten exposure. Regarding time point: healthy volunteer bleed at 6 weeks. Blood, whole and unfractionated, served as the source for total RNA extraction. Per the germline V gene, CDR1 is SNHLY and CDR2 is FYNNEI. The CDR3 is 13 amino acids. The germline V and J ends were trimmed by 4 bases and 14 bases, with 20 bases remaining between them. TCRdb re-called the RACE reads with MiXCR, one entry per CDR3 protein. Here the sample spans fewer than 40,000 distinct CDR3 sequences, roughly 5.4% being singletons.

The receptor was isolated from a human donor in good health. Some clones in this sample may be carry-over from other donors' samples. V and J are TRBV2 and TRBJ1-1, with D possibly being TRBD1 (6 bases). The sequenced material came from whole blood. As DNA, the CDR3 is TGTGCCAGCAGTGTAAGGACAGAGTTGACAAAATTCTTT. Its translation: CASSVRTELTKFF.